This passage covers 32 T cell receptor beta chains from one sample sequenced in a study of T cell responses to AZD1222 COVID-19 vaccine. The repertoire was sequenced with immunoSEQ multiplex PCR; TCRdb's copy has only in-frame clones and lacks some. The repertoire holds over 100,000 clones, with around 83% as singletons. The sequences come from peripheral blood, collected on day 0 of AZD1222 vaccination. The receptors stem from an adult in good health.

The J gene is TRBJ2-5, the V gene TRBV6-2 or TRBV6-3; unclear D gene. Germline loops: CDR1 MNHEY, CDR2 SVGEGT. V gave up 2 bases and J gave up 5 bases, with 9 bases separating them. The CDR3 loop spans 13 amino acids. The DNA for the CDR3 is TGTGCCAGCAGTTACGACCTCTATGAGACCCAGTACTTC. Its translation is CASSYDLYETQYF.

The chain couples TRBV28 to TRBJ2-3, with 8 bases that match TRBD2. After removal of 6 bases from V and 2 bases from J, the junction contained 10 bases not matched to a gene. CDR1 and CDR2 (germline): MDHEN, SYDVKM. This CDR3 is built from 16 residues. The CDR3, as DNA: TGTGCCAGCAGCCTCCCTGGGCGGGGGGTCACAGATACGCAGTATTTT. Protein product: CASSLPGRGVTDTQYF.

This clone has a single count. The chain links TRBV20-1 to TRBJ1-6; D remains ambiguous. The length of the CDR3 is 15 residues. CDR1 is DFQATT and CDR2 is SNEGSKA in the germline V gene (reference sequence). The V and J ends lost 3 bases and 5 bases respectively, with 14 bases between them. The CDR3 DNA reads TGCAGTGCTAGTTTTGGCGGGCTGAATAATTCACCCCTCCACTTT. It yields the protein CSASFGGLNNSPLHF.

The chain has TRBV21-1 and TRBJ1-1. TRBV21-1 is given as a pseudogene. This CDR3 is 16 amino acids long. CDR3 sequence: CASSPQAIEGFTEAFF. Here the CDR3 DNA reads TGTGCCAGCAGCCCACAAGCAATCGAAGGGTTCACTGAAGCTTTCTTT.

This clone was detected once. V and J are TRBV9 and TRBJ1-5; tentative D call: TRBD1 (6 bases). The CDR3 covers 14 residues. CDR1 is SGDLS, CDR2 YYNGEE, per germline. Trimming took 2 bases from V and 3 from J, leaving 9 bases between them. CDR3 DNA: TGTGCCAGCAGCGTTGGACAGAACAATCAGCCCCAGCATTTT. Amino acids: CASSVGQNNQPQHF.

V gene TRBV30 combines with J gene TRBJ2-1; D tentatively fits TRBD1 or TRBD2 (5 bases each). The V gene lost 2 bases and the J gene lost 2 bases, with 13 bases spanning the gap. Germline assignment: CDR1 GTSNPN and CDR2 SVGIG (reference sequence). This CDR3 comprises 15 residues. The DNA for the CDR3 is TGTGCCTGGAGTTTGGGGGACGGAGCCTACAATGAGCAGTTCTTC. This codes for CAWSLGDGAYNEQFF.

This clone was seen ten or more times. The V gene is TRBV30, the J gene TRBJ2-7, with 7 bases aligning to TRBD1. Germline V lookup: CDR1 GTSNPN, CDR2 SVGIG (reference sequence). The CDR3 length is 11 residues. After removal of 5 bases from V and 5 bases from J, the junction contained 3 bases not matched to a gene. In nucleotides, the CDR3 is TGTGCCTGGGTCGACAGGGACGAGCAGTACTTC. Translating gives CAWVDRDEQYF.

The CDR3 DNA follows: TGTGCCAGTCAAAACAAACGGACAGGCCACAATGAGCAGTTCTTC. This translates into CASQNKRTGHNEQFF. The V call is TRBV19, the J call TRBJ2-1, with 7 nucleotides matching TRBD1. The CDR3 totals 15 residues. The V gene end was trimmed by 8 bases and the J gene end by 5 bases; junction bases not matched to a gene: 12. Germline CDR1 is LNHDA and CDR2 is SQIVND (reference sequence).

The sample holds one count of this clone. V is TRBV19 and J is TRBJ2-1; 11 nucleotides line up with TRBD2. CDR1 LNHDA and CDR2 SQIVND come from the germline V gene (reference sequence). The CDR3 loop spans 14 amino acids. Trimming cost V 6 bases and J 8 bases; bases outside gene matches: 6. CDR3 in DNA: TGTGCCAGTAGGGGACTAGCGGTCAGGGATGAGCAGTTCTTC. Its translation is CASRGLAVRDEQFF.

V usage is TRBV7-3 and J usage is TRBJ1-1, with a possible D match to TRBD1 (5 bases). The ends were cut back, 5 bases at V and 8 bases at J, with 15 bases in the middle. The germline CDR1 and CDR2 sequences are SGHTA and FQGTGA. The CDR3 totals 13 residues. This CDR3 reads CASSPGPGEEAFF. The CDR3 nucleotides read TGTGCCAGCAGCCCCGGTCCGGGGGAGGAAGCTTTCTTT. Complete variable domain (other parts from reference TRBV7-3 and TRBJ1-1): GAGVSQTPSNKVTEKGKYVELRCDPISGHTALYWYRQSLGQGPEFLIYFQGTGAADDSGLPNDRFFAVRPEGSVSTLKIQRTERGDSAVYLCASSPGPGEEAFFGQGTRLTVV.

The chain recombines TRBV5-1 with TRBJ2-1; 9 bases are shared with TRBD2. V shed 6 bases, J shed 4 bases, and the junction held 11 bases outside the gene matches. Germline assignment: CDR1 SGHRS and CDR2 YFSETQ. The CDR3 loop spans 16 amino acids. The CDR3 is CASNLRLADIYNEQFF. CDR3 in DNA: TGCGCCAGCAACCTTAGACTAGCGGACATATACAATGAGCAGTTCTTC.

The chain links TRBV7-9 to TRBJ2-7, with D perhaps TRBD2 (6 bases). V was trimmed by 4 bases and J by 3 bases, leaving 13 bases between them. CDR1 SEHNR and CDR2 FQNEAQ come from the germline V gene (reference sequence). CDR3 size: 14 residues. CDR3 protein: CASSSLGLGYEQYF. CDR3 sequence (DNA): TGTGCCAGCAGCTCACTGGGACTGGGCTACGAGCAGTACTTC.

This sequence joins TRBV7-3 and TRBJ2-1; 8 bases line up with TRBD1. This CDR3 spans 15 amino acids. V shed 5 bases and J 4 bases; nucleotides not matched to a gene: 7. The germline V gene has CDR1 SGHTA and CDR2 FQGTGA. CDR3 DNA: TGTGCCAGCAGCAATCCGGGACAGGCGTACAATGAGCAGTTCTTC. Translation: CASSNPGQAYNEQFF.

The chain has TRBV2 and TRBJ1-6; no definite D call. The V end was cut by 1 base, the J end by 10 bases, with 5 bases between. The CDR3 is 12 residues long. The germline V gene has CDR1 SNHLY and CDR2 FYNNEI. In nucleotides, the CDR3 is TGTGCCAGCAGTGAAGTAAGATCACCCCTCCACTTT. Translated: CASSEVRSPLHF.

This chain joins TRBV7-9 and TRBJ1-1; 7 bases align to TRBD1. Germline CDR1 is SEHNR and CDR2 is FQNEAQ (reference sequence). This CDR3 is 15 amino acids long. The junction had 11 bases not matched to a gene; V was cut back by 5 bases and J by 5 bases. Written as DNA, the CDR3 is TGTGCCAGCAGCCCCTCAGGGCCCAGGGGGACTGAAGCTTTCTTT. Translating gives CASSPSGPRGTEAFF.

CDR3 region: CASSKARQVSSSTDTQYF. The CDR3 DNA reads TGTGCCAGCAGCAAAGCGCGACAGGTCTCCTCTAGCACAGATACGCAGTATTTT. The chain uses TRBV21-1 and TRBJ2-3; the D call of TRBD1 is as the table states it, not checked on the DNA. TRBV21-1 is tagged as a pseudogene. The CDR3 totals 18 residues.

The V call is TRBV27, the J call TRBJ1-1; no reliable D call. The germline V gene encodes CDR1 MNHEY and CDR2 SMNVEV (reference sequence). Trimming shortened V by 5 bases and J by 3 bases, and 4 bases separated the two germline ends. The CDR3 has 11 residues. The DNA for the CDR3 is TGTGCCAGCAGTGGGTACACTGAAGCTTTCTTT. Translating gives CASSGYTEAFF.

The CDR3: CASTMGREQFF. The CDR3 DNA sequence: TGTGCCAGCACCATGGGTCGTGAGCAGTTCTTC. The rearrangement uses TRBV6-5 and TRBJ2-1; no definite D call. Per the germline V gene, CDR1 is MNHEY and CDR2 is SVGAGI. The germline V and J ends were trimmed by 7 bases and 9 bases, with 10 bases remaining between them. CDR3 length: 11 residues.

CDR3: CASSMNLNYGYTF. The CDR3 region has the DNA TGTGCCAGTAGTATGAACTTAAACTATGGCTACACCTTC. The chain employs TRBV19 and TRBJ1-2; D gene ambiguous. Looked up from germline, CDR1 is LNHDA and CDR2 is SQIVND (reference sequence). The CDR3 covers 13 residues. V was shortened by 3 bases and J by 2 bases, with 7 bases between the two germline ends.

The chain links TRBV18 to TRBJ2-7; TRBD2 matches 9 bases. Germline values: CDR1 KGHSH, CDR2 LQKENI. Trimming cost V 3 bases and J 3 bases; bases outside gene matches: 9. This CDR3 has 16 residues. The CDR3 DNA follows: TGTGCCAGCTCACCTGTGAGCGGGAGGACCTTCTACGAGCAGTACTTC. This sequence encodes CASSPVSGRTFYEQYF.

The J gene is TRBJ2-7, the V gene TRBV19; 14 bases are shared with TRBD2. Germline-derived CDR1 and CDR2 are LNHDA and SQIVND (reference sequence). V lost 5 bases to trimming and J lost 4 bases; unmatched junction nucleotides: 10. The CDR3 extends over 17 amino acids. CDR3 DNA: TGTGCCAGTAGTTCCAAGGGGACTAGCGGGAGTGGATACGAGCAGTACTTC. Protein: CASSSKGTSGSGYEQYF.

The J gene is TRBJ1-3, the V gene TRBV3-1 (or the pseudogene TRBV3-2); tentatively, D is TRBD1 (6 bases). The CDR3 consists of 15 residues. Trimming left V 3 bases short and J 0 bases short, with 9 bases between. Germline V CDR1 and CDR2: LGHDT, YNNKEL (reference sequence). This CDR3 reads CASSHGQNSGNTIYF. In DNA form, the CDR3 reads TGTGCCAGCAGCCACGGACAGAACTCTGGAAACACCATATATTTT.

This chain links TRBV9 with TRBJ1-2; tentative D call: TRBD1 (5 bases). CDR1 and CDR2 (germline): SGDLS, YYNGEE. V dropped 4 bases and J dropped 1 base, with 20 bases sitting between them. The CDR3 sequence is 17 residues long. Here the CDR3 reads CASSPDSRGRGNYGYTF. The CDR3 region has the DNA TGTGCCAGCAGCCCCGATAGTCGGGGTAGGGGTAACTATGGCTACACCTTC.

This chain uses TRBV9 with TRBJ1-5, with 9 bases identical to TRBD1. CDR1 and CDR2 (germline): SGDLS, YYNGEE. Losses at the gene ends were 4 bases for V and 3 bases for J; bases not matched to a gene: 5. The CDR3 consists of 15 residues. The CDR3 DNA reads as TGTGCCAGCAGCCCTGACAGGGGGTACAATCAGCCCCAGCATTTT. It specifies CASSPDRGYNQPQHF.

The CDR3 DNA sequence: TGTGCCAGCAGTGAAGGGACTCTTCAGGGCTACACCTTC. Its translation: CASSEGTLQGYTF. The V and J genes are TRBV2 and TRBJ1-2; no clear D. Germline CDR1 is SNHLY and CDR2 is FYNNEI. There are 13 residues in the CDR3. Trimming left V 1 base short and J 8 bases short, with 11 bases between.

V usage is TRBV6-6 and J usage is TRBJ1-5, with D possibly matching TRBD1 (5 bases). Trimming cost V 3 bases and J 10 bases, with 19 bases left between them. Per germline, CDR1 MNHNY and CDR2 SVGAGI (reference sequence). This CDR3 comprises 15 residues. CDR3 residues: CASSYFGRDSYPQHF. In DNA form, the CDR3 reads TGTGCCAGCAGTTATTTTGGAAGGGACTCTTATCCCCAGCATTTT.

This chain connects TRBV2 to TRBJ2-1, with 13 bases identical to TRBD2. The CDR3 is made up of 16 amino acids. From germline, CDR1 is SNHLY and CDR2 FYNNEI. The trim removed 2 bases at V and 7 bases at J, leaving 5 bases unmatched. The CDR3 DNA sequence: TGTGCCAGCAGTGAAACTAGCGGGAGGGCCGGTAATGAGCAGTTCTTC. This codes for CASSETSGRAGNEQFF.

The rearrangement joins TRBV7-2 to TRBJ1-5; D is perhaps TRBD1 (5 bases). Trimming pared 5 bases from V and 4 bases from J, leaving 18 bases between. This CDR3 comprises 16 residues. Per germline, CDR1 SGHTA and CDR2 FQGNSA. This CDR3 reads CASSLVGGNLNQPQHF. In DNA, the CDR3 is TGTGCCAGCAGCCTAGTGGGGGGTAATTTGAATCAGCCCCAGCATTTT. Full variable domain (remainder filled in from reference TRBV7-2 and TRBJ1-5): GAGVSQSPSNKVTEKGKDVELRCDPISGHTALYWYRQSLGQGLEFLIYFQGNSAPDKSGLPSDRFSAERTGGSVSTLTIQRTQQEDSAVYLCASSLVGGNLNQPQHFGDGTRLSIL.

The rearrangement uses TRBV6-4 and TRBJ1-1, with TRBD1 as a possible D gene (6 bases). V was shortened by 4 bases and J by 3 bases, with 9 bases between the two germline ends. The CDR3 runs to 13 residues. Germline lookup yields CDR1 MRHNA and CDR2 SNTAGT. The CDR3 DNA sequence: TGTGCCAGCAGTGTGTGGGGGCACACTGAAGCTTTCTTT. Translated, it gives CASSVWGHTEAFF.

V usage is TRBV24-1 and J usage is TRBJ1-5; perhaps TRBD1 as D (6 bases). Trimming left V 4 bases short and J 0 bases short, with 15 bases between. The germline gives CDR1 KGHDR, CDR2 SFDVKD. CDR3 length: 17 amino acids. CDR3 loop: CATSDPKRGDSNQPQHF. The CDR3, as DNA: TGTGCCACCAGTGACCCTAAAAGGGGGGATAGCAATCAGCCCCAGCATTTT.

The chain uses TRBV7-2 and TRBJ1-4, with D perhaps matching TRBD1 (6 bases). Germline CDR1 SGHTA, CDR2 FQGNSA. CDR3 size: 14 residues. V lost 5 bases and J 3 bases, leaving 10 bases between the germline ends. Written as DNA, the CDR3 is TGTGCCAGCAGCCCCGGGGGGCCTAATGAAAAACTGTTTTTT. Amino acids: CASSPGGPNEKLFF.

J is TRBJ2-7 and V is TRBV5-1; D is ambiguous. In germline, CDR1 is SGHRS, CDR2 YFSETQ. Between the trimmed V and J ends, which lost 2 bases and 1 base, there was a span of 4 bases. The CDR3 covers 12 residues. CDR3 region: CASSLPSYEQYF. The CDR3 DNA is TGCGCCAGCAGCTTACCATCCTACGAGCAGTACTTC. Combining the CDR3 with reference TRBV5-1 and TRBJ2-7 gives the whole variable domain KAGVTQTPRYLIKTRGQQVTLSCSPISGHRSVSWYQQTPGQGLQFLFEYFSETQRNKGNFPGRFSGRQFSNSRSEMNVSTLELGDSALYLCASSLPSYEQYFGPGTRLTVT.